The source of this TCR beta chain is a study of blood T cell repertoires in COVID-19. Study summary: The study drew acute and convalescent COVID-19 samples from the United States, Italy and Spain. From T cells, B-cell-depleted T cells, or PBMCs came the material, which was cDNA or gDNA.

CDR3 length: 13 amino acids. Germline loops: CDR1 LGHNT, CDR2 FRNRAP. Deletions cut 5 bases from V and 4 bases from J, with 10 bases between. In the study's own analysis: How many nucleated cells were present was estimated from reference gene primer amplification. Generated by immunoSEQ multiplex PCR, the TCRdb table keeps only in-frame clones and is missing some. The V and J calls and clone size are taken from that table; D and trimming were inferred from the DNA. The table lists roughly 260,000 clones, around 89% of them singletons. The TCR originated in a man between 60 and 70 years old who had recovered from COVID-19. The rearrangement uses TRBV12-5 and TRBJ2-3; D is perhaps TRBD1 (5 bases). Sequencing was performed on peripheral blood. CDR3 sequence: CASGPQGADTQYF. The CDR3 region has the DNA TGTGCTAGTGGTCCCCAGGGTGCAGATACGCAGTATTTT.